This is a list of T cell receptor beta chains from one sample in a study of cytomegalovirus exposure and HLA in healthy donors. TCRdb's table, derived via immunoSEQ multiplex PCR, lists solely in-frame clones and lacks some. Counted here are approximately 120,000 clones, roughly 68% occurring once; the ten biggest clones make up 4.2%. The sequenced sample was PBMCs. These receptors were taken from a woman aged 45 to 65 in good health and CMV-seropositive. The CDR3 runs from the conserved cysteine through the conserved F or W. D genes are given only for firm matches.

15,TRBD1,TRBV5-4,TRBJ1-4,CASSYRGQGNEKLFF
15,.,TRBV5-1,TRBJ2-2,CASRAGGLNTGELFF
15,.,TRBV4-3,TRBJ2-3,CASSLQAGLSDTQYF
13,TRBD1,TRBV5-1,TRBJ1-2,CASSRDRVGGYTF
16,.,TRBV5-1,TRBJ2-7,CASSLASGFSTYEQYF
13,.,TRBV6-5,TRBJ2-5,CASSGGPQETQYF
14,.,TRBV7-8,TRBJ2-2,CASSLTSEEGELFF
14,TRBD1,TRBV11-3,TRBJ2-7,CASSPLDRAYEQYF
18,TRBD1,TRBV4-1,TRBJ1-2,CASSNFSYTGQINYGYTF
13,.,TRBV7-6,TRBJ2-5,CASSFNQGETQYF
14,.,TRBV7-9,TRBJ1-5,CASSLVGGNQPQHF
15,TRBD2,TRBV4-2,TRBJ2-3,CASSPTSIPTDTQYF
15,TRBD2,TRBV5-6,TRBJ2-3,CASSSGLGGADTQYF
13,.,TRBV18,TRBJ1-2,CASSPQFNYGYTF
18,.,TRBV9,TRBJ2-3,CASSVGGDSLMSTDTQYF
13,.,TRBV7-9,TRBJ2-1,CASSRGGYNEQFF
13,.,TRBV4-1,TRBJ1-2,CASSQIHTGFYTF
14,.,TRBV11-2,TRBJ2-5,CASSFSGFQETQYF
17,TRBD2,TRBV7-7,TRBJ2-5,CASSLVGTSGGQETQYF
15,.,TRBV7-9,TRBJ1-5,CASSSTGPSNQPQHF
17,TRBD1,TRBV4-2,.,CASSQFDRGQFSYEQYF
13,.,TRBV18,TRBJ1-1,CASSPGGDTEAFF
16,TRBD1,TRBV11-2,TRBJ2-1,CASSWPGQGARNEQFF
16,TRBD1,TRBV4-2,TRBJ2-1,CASSQDTGDPYNEQFF
15,.,TRBV27,TRBJ2-6,CASSSQGSGANVLTF
12,.,TRBV29-1,TRBJ2-3,CSVEFGTDTQYF
14,.,TRBV19,TRBJ1-5,CASDDQGFSQPQHF
14,TRBD1,TRBV5-4,TRBJ1-6,CASSPGQVRSPLHF
14,.,TRBV6-6,TRBJ1-6,CASSYGAGQSPLHF
13,.,TRBV7-9,TRBJ1-4,CASSSYRVEKLFF
16,TRBD2,TRBV4-1,TRBJ2-3,CASSQAAGTITDTQYF
13,.,TRBV5-1,TRBJ2-3,CASSLDGVGAQYF
16,TRBD1,TRBV12-5,TRBJ2-5,CASGQRQGDPQETQYF
15,TRBD1,TRBV27,TRBJ1-2,CASSLYGQVTYGYTF
14,TRBD2,TRBV30,TRBJ2-3,CASSGGATTDTQYF
13,.,TRBV5-1,TRBJ2-5,CASRSGAQETQYF
16,.,TRBV4-2,TRBJ2-7,CASSQEDRRSSYEQYF
13,.,TRBV6-5,TRBJ1-2,CASSYSRSYGYTF
13,TRBD1,TRBV9,TRBJ1-2,CASSVSGGLGYTF
15,TRBD1,TRBV7-9,TRBJ1-1,CASSPGTGGIAEAFF
13,.,TRBV10-2,TRBJ1-2,CASSESPDYGYTF
13,.,TRBV5-1,TRBJ1-2,CASNGGYGDGYTF
13,.,TRBV6-5,TRBJ1-4,CASRTSRNEKLFF
17,TRBD1,TRBV7-2,TRBJ1-3,CASSFGTGAYSGNTIYF
14,TRBD1,TRBV10-3,TRBJ2-2,CAISGQGRTGELFF
17,TRBD2,TRBV5-1,TRBJ2-5,CASSLVNTGTTKETQYF
14,TRBD1,TRBV5-4,TRBJ2-5,CASSIRQGAETQYF
15,TRBD1,TRBV4-1,TRBJ2-7,CASSLGTVGTYEQYF
15,TRBD2,TRBV9,TRBJ2-5,CASSVGRLAGQTQYF
15,.,TRBV7-9,TRBJ2-7,CASSKVPTGFYEQYF
15,.,TRBV11-2,TRBJ1-1,CASSFEGTQNTEAFF
13,.,TRBV5-1,TRBJ1-1,CASSAGSFTEAFF
16,TRBD2,TRBV5-1,TRBJ2-2,CASSEMAGGNTGELFF
14,.,TRBV7-8,TRBJ2-5,CASSLAQGLETQYF
14,TRBD1,TRBV7-9,TRBJ1-4,CASTQTGALEKLFF
15,.,TRBV27,TRBJ1-6,CASSLRQPYNSPLHF
16,TRBD1,TRBV6-6,TRBJ1-4,CASSHINPRDRQELFF